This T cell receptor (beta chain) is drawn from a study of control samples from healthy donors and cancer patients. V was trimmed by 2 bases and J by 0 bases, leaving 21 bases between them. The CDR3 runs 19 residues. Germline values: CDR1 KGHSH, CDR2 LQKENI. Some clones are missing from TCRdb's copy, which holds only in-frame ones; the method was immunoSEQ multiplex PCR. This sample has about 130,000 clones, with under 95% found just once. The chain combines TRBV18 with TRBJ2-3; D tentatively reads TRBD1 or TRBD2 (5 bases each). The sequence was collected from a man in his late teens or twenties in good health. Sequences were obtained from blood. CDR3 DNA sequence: TGTGCCAGCTCACCAAATTTCCAGGACGGGGACGGGAGCACAGATACGCAGTATTTT. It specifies CASSPNFQDGDGSTDTQYF. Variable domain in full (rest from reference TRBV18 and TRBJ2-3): NAGVMQNPRHLVRRRGQEARLRCSPMKGHSHVYWYRQLPEEGLKFMVYLQKENIIDESGMPKERFSAEFPKEGPSILRIQQVVRGDSAAYFCASSPNFQDGDGSTDTQYFGPGTRLTVL.